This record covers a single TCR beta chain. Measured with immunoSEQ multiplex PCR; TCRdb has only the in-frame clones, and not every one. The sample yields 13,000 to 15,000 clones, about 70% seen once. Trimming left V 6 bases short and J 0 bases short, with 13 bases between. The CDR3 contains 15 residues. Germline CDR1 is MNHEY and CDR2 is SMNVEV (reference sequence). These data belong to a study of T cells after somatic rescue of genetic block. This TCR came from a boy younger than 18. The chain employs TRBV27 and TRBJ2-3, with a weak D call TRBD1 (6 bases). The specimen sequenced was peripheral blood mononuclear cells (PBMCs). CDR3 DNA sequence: TGTGCCAGCAGCCGAGGACAGTTGAGCACAGATACGCAGTATTTT. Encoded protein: CASSRGQLSTDTQYF.